The T cell receptor beta chain described here comes from a study of shared clonotypes between healthy human individuals. As for the study in general: In total, the donors were a couple of women and a few men aged 18 to 49. A donor's plate count was three for CD4 naive and three for CD4 memory; CD8 naive had two and CD8 memory one.

The length of the CDR3 is 15 residues. Germline trimming cut 6 bases from V and 4 bases from J; bases unmatched to any gene: 8. Germline lookup yields CDR1 MDHEN and CDR2 SYDVKM. The protocol was immunoSEQ multiplex PCR, while the TCRdb copy is restricted to in-frame clones and leaves out a portion. The top ten hold 0.3% to 0.4% of the sample, which has approximately 2.1 million clones, over 90% seen once. A CD45RA-negative memory subset and a CD45RA+ naive subset were separated from the CD4+ cells. Specimen: naive CD4+ T cells from PBMCs. Noted subset: CD45RA+ positively selected. The origin of this receptor is a man aged 18 to 35 in good health. Some clones in this sample may be carry-over from other donors' samples. The chain carries TRBV28 and TRBJ1-5, with 8 bases lining up with TRBD1. For the CDR3, the DNA is TGTGCCAGCAGAATTGGGACAGGCGGAAATCAGCCCCAGCATTTT. Amino acid sequence: CASRIGTGGNQPQHF.